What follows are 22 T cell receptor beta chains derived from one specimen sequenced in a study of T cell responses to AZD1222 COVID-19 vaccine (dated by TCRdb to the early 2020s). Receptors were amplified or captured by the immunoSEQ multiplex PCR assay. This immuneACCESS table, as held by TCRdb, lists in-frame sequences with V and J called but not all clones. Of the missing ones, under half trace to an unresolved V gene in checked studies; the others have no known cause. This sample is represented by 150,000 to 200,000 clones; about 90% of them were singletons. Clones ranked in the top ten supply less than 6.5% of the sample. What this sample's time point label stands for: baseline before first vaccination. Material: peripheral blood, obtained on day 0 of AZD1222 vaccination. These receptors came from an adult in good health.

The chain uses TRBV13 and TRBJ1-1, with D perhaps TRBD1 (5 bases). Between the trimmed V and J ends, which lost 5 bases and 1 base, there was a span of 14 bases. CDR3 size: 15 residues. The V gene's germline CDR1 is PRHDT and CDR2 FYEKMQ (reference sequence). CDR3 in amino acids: CASSNTGASNTEAFF. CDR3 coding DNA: TGTGCCAGCAGCAACACTGGGGCTTCGAACACTGAAGCTTTCTTT.

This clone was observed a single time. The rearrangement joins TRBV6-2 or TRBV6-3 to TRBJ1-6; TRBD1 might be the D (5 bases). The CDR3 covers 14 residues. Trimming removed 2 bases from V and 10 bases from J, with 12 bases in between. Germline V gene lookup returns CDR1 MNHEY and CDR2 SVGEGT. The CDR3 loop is CASSYRGYYSPLHF. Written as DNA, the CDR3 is TGTGCCAGCAGTTACAGGGGTTATTACTCACCCCTCCACTTT.

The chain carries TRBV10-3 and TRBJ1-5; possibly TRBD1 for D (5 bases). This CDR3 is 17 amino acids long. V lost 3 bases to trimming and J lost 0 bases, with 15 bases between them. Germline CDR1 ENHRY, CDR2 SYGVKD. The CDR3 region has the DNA TGTGCCATCAGTGATGTAGTTGGGGGAGTTAGCAATCAGCCCCAGCATTTT. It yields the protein CAISDVVGGVSNQPQHF.

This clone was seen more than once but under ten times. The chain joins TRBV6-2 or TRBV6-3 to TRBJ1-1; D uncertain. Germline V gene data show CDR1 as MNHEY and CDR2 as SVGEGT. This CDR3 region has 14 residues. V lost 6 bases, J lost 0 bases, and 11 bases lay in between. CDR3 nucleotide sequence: TGTGCCAGCAGCCGGGAAGGGCTGAACACTGAAGCTTTCTTT. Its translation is CASSREGLNTEAFF.

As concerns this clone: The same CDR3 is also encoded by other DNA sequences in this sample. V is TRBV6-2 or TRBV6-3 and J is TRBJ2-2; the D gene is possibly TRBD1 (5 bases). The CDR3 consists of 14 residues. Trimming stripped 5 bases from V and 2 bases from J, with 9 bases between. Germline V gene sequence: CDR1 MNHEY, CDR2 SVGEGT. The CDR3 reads CASSRQGNTGELFF. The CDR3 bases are TGTGCCAGCAGTCGTCAGGGTAACACCGGGGAGCTGTTTTTT.

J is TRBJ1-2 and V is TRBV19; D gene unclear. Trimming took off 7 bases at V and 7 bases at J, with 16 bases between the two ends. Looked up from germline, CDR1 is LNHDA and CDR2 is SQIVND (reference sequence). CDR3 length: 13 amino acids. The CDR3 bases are TGTGCCAGTACTCTCATCGACGGGTTTGGCTACACCTTC. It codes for CASTLIDGFGYTF.

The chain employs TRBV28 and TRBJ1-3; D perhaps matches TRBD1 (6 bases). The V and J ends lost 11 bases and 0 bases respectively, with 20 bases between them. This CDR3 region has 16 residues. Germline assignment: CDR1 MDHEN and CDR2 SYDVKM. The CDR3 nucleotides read TGTGCCGCACGAGGGGGGACACGCAGCTCTGGAAACACCATATATTTT. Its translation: CAARGGTRSSGNTIYF.

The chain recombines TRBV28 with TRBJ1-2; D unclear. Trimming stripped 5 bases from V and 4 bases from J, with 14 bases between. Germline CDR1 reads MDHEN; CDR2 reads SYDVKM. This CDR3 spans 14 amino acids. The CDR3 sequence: CASSPPVMSYGYTF. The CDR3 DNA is TGTGCCAGCAGTCCCCCCGTCATGAGCTATGGCTACACCTTC.

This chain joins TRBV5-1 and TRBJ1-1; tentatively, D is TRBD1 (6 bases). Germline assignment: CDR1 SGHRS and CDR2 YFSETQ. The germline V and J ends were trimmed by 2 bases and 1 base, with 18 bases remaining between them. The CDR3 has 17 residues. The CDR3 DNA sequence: TGCGCCAGCAGCTTCGGTGCTGGGGGCTCCTCGAACACTGAAGCTTTCTTT. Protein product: CASSFGAGGSSNTEAFF.

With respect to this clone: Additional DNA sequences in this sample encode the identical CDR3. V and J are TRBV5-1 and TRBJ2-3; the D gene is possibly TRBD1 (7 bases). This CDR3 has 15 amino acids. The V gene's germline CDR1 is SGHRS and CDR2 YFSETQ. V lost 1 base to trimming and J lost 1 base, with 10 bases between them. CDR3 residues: CASSLRGTGTDTQYF. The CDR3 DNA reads TGCGCCAGCAGCTTGCGGGGGACAGGCACAGATACGCAGTATTTT. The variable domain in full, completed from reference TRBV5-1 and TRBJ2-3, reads KAGVTQTPRYLIKTRGQQVTLSCSPISGHRSVSWYQQTPGQGLQFLFEYFSETQRNKGNFPGRFSGRQFSNSRSEMNVSTLELGDSALYLCASSLRGTGTDTQYFGPGTRLTVL.

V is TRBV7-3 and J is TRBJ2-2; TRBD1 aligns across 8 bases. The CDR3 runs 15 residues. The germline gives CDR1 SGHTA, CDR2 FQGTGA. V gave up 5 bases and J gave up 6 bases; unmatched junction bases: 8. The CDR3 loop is CASSPGRQGSGELFF. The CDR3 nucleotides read TGTGCCAGCAGCCCAGGGAGACAGGGGTCCGGGGAGCTGTTTTTT.

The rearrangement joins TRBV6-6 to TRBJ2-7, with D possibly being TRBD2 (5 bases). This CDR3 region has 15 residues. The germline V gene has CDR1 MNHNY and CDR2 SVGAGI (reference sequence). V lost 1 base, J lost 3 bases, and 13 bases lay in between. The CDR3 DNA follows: TGTGCCAGCAGTTACTTAGAACTACTAGGCTACGAGCAGTACTTC. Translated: CASSYLELLGYEQYF.

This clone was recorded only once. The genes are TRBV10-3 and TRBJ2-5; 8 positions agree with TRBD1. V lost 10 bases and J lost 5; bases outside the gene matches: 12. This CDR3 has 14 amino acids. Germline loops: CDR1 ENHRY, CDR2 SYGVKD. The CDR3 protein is CATATGDPRETQYF. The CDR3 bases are TGTGCCACCGCGACAGGGGACCCCAGGGAGACCCAGTACTTC.

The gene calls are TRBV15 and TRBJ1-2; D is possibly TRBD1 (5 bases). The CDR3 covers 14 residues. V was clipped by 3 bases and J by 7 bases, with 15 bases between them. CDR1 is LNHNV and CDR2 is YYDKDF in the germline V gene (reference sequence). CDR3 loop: CATSSGPGYRGYTF. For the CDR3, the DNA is TGTGCCACCAGCAGTGGCCCAGGGTATCGTGGCTACACCTTC.

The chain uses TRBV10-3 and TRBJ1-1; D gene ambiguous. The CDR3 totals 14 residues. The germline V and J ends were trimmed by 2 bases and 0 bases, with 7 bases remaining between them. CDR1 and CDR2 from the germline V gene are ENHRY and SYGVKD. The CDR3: CAISEPALNTEAFF. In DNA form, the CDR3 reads TGTGCCATCAGTGAGCCGGCCCTGAACACTGAAGCTTTCTTT.

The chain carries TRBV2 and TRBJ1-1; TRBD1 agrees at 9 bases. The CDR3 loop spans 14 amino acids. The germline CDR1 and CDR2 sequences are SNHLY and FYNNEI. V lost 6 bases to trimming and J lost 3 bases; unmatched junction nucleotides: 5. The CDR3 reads CASSEGQGYTEAFF. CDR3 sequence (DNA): TGTGCCAGCAGCGAGGGACAGGGCTACACTGAAGCTTTCTTT.

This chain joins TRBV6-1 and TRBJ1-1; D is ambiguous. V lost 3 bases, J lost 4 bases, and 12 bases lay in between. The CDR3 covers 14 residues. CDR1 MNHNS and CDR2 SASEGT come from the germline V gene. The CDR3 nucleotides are TGTGCCAGCAGTGAGTGGGGTGTGAGCACTGAAGCTTTCTTT. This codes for CASSEWGVSTEAFF.

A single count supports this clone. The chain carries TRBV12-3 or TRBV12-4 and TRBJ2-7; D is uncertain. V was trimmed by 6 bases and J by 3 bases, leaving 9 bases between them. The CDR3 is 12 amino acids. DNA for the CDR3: TGTGCCAGCAGCCCGAGTCTCTACGAGCAGTACTTC. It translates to CASSPSLYEQYF.

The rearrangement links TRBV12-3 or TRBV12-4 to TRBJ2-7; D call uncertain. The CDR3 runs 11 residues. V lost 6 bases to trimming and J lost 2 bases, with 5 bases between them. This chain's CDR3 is CASRATYEQYF. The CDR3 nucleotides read TGTGCCAGCAGAGCCACCTACGAGCAGTACTTC.

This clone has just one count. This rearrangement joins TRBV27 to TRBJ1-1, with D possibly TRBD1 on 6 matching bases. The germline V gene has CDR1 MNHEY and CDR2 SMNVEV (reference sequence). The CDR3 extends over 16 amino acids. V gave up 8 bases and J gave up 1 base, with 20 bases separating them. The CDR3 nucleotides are TGTGCCAGCCAACCTCGTGGGGGCCCGGGGAACACTGAAGCTTTCTTT. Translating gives CASQPRGGPGNTEAFF.

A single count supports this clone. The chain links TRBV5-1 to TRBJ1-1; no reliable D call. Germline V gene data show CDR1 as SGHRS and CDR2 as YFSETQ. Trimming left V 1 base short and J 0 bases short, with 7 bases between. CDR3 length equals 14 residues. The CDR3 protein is CASSLMQLNTEAFF. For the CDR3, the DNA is TGCGCCAGCAGCTTGATGCAGCTGAACACTGAAGCTTTCTTT.

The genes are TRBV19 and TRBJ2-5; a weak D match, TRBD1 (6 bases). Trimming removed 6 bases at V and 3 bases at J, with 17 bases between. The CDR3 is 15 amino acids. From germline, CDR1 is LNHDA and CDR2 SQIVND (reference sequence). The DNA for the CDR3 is TGTGCCAGTAGCCCAGGGGCAGGGCGAAAAGAGACCCAGTACTTC. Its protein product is CASSPGAGRKETQYF.